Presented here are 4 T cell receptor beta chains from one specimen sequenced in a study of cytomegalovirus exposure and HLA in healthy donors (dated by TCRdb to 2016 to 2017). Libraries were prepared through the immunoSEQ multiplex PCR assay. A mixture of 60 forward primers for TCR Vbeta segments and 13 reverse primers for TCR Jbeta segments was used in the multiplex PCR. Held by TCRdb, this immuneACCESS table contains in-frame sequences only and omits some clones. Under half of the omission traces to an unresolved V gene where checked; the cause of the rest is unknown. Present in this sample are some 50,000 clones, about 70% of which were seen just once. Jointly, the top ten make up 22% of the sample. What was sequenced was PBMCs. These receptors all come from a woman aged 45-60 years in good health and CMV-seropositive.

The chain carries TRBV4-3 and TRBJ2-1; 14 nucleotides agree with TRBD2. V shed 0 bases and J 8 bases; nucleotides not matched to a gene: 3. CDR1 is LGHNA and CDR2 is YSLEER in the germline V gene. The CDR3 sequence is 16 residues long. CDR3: CASSQERLAGGHEQFF. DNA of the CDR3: TGCGCCAGCAGCCAAGAAAGACTAGCGGGAGGGCATGAGCAGTTCTTC.

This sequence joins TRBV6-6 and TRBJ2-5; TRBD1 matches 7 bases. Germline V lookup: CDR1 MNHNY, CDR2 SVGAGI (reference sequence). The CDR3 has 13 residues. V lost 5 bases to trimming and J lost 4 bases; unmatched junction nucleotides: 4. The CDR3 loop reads CASSRTGGETQYF. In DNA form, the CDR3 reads TGTGCCAGCAGTCGGACAGGTGGAGAGACCCAGTACTTC.

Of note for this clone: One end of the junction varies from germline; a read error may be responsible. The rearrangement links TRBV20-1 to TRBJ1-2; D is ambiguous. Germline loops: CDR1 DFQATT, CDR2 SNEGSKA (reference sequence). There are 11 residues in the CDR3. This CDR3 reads CSATTSGVGYF. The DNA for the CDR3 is TGCAGTGCAACAACATCGGGAGTCGGATACTTC.

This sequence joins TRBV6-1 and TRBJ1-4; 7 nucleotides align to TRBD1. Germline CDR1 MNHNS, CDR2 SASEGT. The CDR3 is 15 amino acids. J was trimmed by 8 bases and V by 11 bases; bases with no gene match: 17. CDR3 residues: CAGGGTDLLGEKLFF. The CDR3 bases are TGTGCCGGAGGGGGGACAGACCTATTGGGGGAAAAACTGTTTTTT.